These T cell receptor beta chains were read from a single sample in a study of cytomegalovirus exposure and HLA in healthy donors. TCRdb's copy holds only in-frame clones and misses some; the assay was immunoSEQ multiplex PCR. The sample carries 50,000 or so clones, about three quarters recorded once. What was sequenced was PBMCs. The receptors were gathered from a female donor in good health and CMV-seronegative. The conserved cysteine and the conserved F or W are not part of the CDR3 here. Clone size appears in some rows only: once, few, many, or a class for an expanded clone.

V,size,J,CDR3
TRBV6-8,.,TRBJ2-3,ASSLLGLAGLKDTQY
TRBV19,.,TRBJ1-1,ASSRVRGEAF
TRBV11-2,few,TRBJ1-5,ASSSDWRSNQPQH
TRBV6-6,.,TRBJ2-7,ASSYSAGVYEQY
TRBV7-9,.,TRBJ2-6,ASSLNSFSGANVLT
TRBV30,.,TRBJ2-3,AWSVHRTSGISTDTQY
TRBV2,few,TRBJ1-5,ASRGRDTSNQPQH
TRBV6-4,.,TRBJ2-2,ASSGTFTGELF
TRBV6-5,.,TRBJ2-7,ASSYLAGGYEQY
TRBV2,.,TRBJ1-4,ASGWTERATNEKLF
TRBV9,.,TRBJ2-5,ASSATPLGSLETQY
TRBV7-3,.,TRBJ2-7,ASSLMGEGEQY
TRBV28,.,TRBJ1-2,ASSPFIIEGYT
TRBV6-6,.,TRBJ2-3,ASRPRGGTQY
TRBV10-3,.,TRBJ2-7,AISEPSLARRDSEGEQY
TRBV29-1,.,TRBJ2-7,SVLGGQGSGRIGYEQY
TRBV7-8,.,TRBJ2-7,ASSPTTSGRDEQY
TRBV9,.,TRBJ2-1,ASSPQGISNEQF
TRBV28,.,TRBJ2-5,ASTYTGNQY
TRBV5-1,.,TRBJ1-1,ASSSGTGPNTEAF
TRBV11-3,.,TRBJ2-3,ASSSGQGVDTQY
TRBV5-1,.,TRBJ1-2,ASSLGTVYSYGYT
TRBV5-1,few,TRBJ2-7,ASSLASLGQASSYEQY
TRBV6-6,.,TRBJ2-3,ASSSGTGGRDTQY
TRBV11-3,few,TRBJ1-6,APIGWGTGYNSPLH
TRBV7-9,.,TRBJ2-2,AQEGARNTGELF
TRBV7-8,few,TRBJ1-2,ASSLAGTGVGYT
TRBV9,.,TRBJ2-5,ASSPNPGQGAQETQY
TRBV7-6,.,TRBJ1-4,ASSLDSTAGLGEKLF
TRBV6-5,.,TRBJ1-2,ASSYSKAGINYGYT
TRBV27,.,.,ASSSTGRSYEQY
TRBV2,.,TRBJ2-2,ASSVENTGELF
TRBV11-2,.,TRBJ2-7,ASAALTDMYEQY
TRBV5-6,.,TRBJ2-2,ASSLTDVGELF
TRBV19,.,.,ASSPTAAYEQY
TRBV5-4,.,TRBJ2-2,ASSSRQGARHTGELF
TRBV7-8,.,TRBJ2-3,ASSPVVAGGSTDTQY
TRBV7-3,.,TRBJ2-1,ASSPGTGTDNEQF
TRBV5-1,.,TRBJ2-5,ASSTDRVGGATQY
TRBV2,.,TRBJ2-3,ASSESGEPDTQY
TRBV5-6,.,TRBJ2-1,ASTPSLPGQHYNEQL
TRBV6-5,.,TRBJ2-7,ASSYSASGRVGEQY
TRBV7-2,.,TRBJ2-3,ASSLMLATDTQY
TRBV4-2,.,TRBJ1-4,ASTFKRAAGGLKLF
TRBV27,.,TRBJ1-4,ASSGGTGGGEKLF
TRBV6-5,once,TRBJ1-2,ASRLLQGSYGYT
TRBV28,.,TRBJ2-7,ASSLPGLAGGYEQY